The sample holds a few counts of the clone carrying this T cell receptor (beta chain). Germline assignment: CDR1 MNHEY and CDR2 SVGAGI. Trimming took off 2 bases at V and 5 bases at J, with 9 bases between the two ends. The CDR3 runs 13 residues. This sample was included in a study of T-cell reconstitution after alpha-beta-depleted transplantation in children. During its preparation, the TCRbeta library received unique molecular identifiers. TCRdb recomputed calls from the PCR reads with MiXCR, one row per CDR3 protein. The sample lists approximately 490,000 distinct CDR3 sequences, 9.5% to 15% occurring once.

The receptor was derived from a human donor who donated a stem cell graft to a child with combined immunodeficiency. The chain carries TRBV6-5 and TRBJ2-5, with D perhaps matching TRBD1 (5 bases). The sequencing used PBMCs from the stem cell graft donor, collected from the stem cell graft. This CDR3 is CASSYSRVETQYF. DNA of the CDR3: TGTGCCAGCAGTTACAGCAGGGTTGAGACCCAGTACTTC.